These 6 T cell receptor beta chains share one sample of origin, sequenced in a study of a mutant IDH1 vaccine in newly diagnosed glioma. Sequencing was performed with immunoSEQ multiplex PCR; in TCRdb, only in-frame clones are kept and a portion is missing. The sample lists 15,000 to 20,000 clones; roughly 95% were seen once. Time point noted: baseline, week 1 (first vaccination visit). The treatment denotes: pre-vaccination baseline after standard-of-care therapy. Sequences were derived from peripheral blood mononuclear cells (PBMCs), sampled from a glioma patient treated with radiotherapy, temozolomide or both. The receptors originated from a woman between 18 and 29 years old with glioma. Some clones in this sample may be carry-over from other donors' samples.

The chain links TRBV9 to TRBJ2-3; no clear D. CDR1 is SGDLS, CDR2 YYNGEE, per germline. This CDR3 contains 11 residues. Trimming pared 1 base from V and 6 bases from J, leaving 3 bases between. The CDR3 reads CASSVRDTQYF. In nucleotides, the CDR3 is TGTGCCAGCAGCGTACGGGATACGCAGTATTTT. Full variable domain (outside the CDR3, taken from reference TRBV9 and TRBJ2-3): DSGVTQTPKHLITATGQRVTLRCSPRSGDLSVYWYQQSLDQGLQFLIQYYNGEERAKGNILERFSAQQFPDLHSELNLSSLELGDSALYFCASSVRDTQYFGPGTRLTVL.

The V gene is TRBV29-1, the J gene TRBJ2-3; 7 bases are shared with TRBD2. After removal of 4 bases from V and 2 bases from J, the junction contained 3 bases not matched to a gene. Germline V lookup: CDR1 SQVTM, CDR2 ANQGSEA. This CDR3 has 13 residues. This CDR3 is CSVGGTNTDTQYF. For the CDR3, the DNA is TGCAGCGTTGGGGGGACTAACACAGATACGCAGTATTTT.

The chain combines TRBV27 with TRBJ2-7; D remains ambiguous. The CDR3 runs 14 residues. V lost 6 bases and J lost 2, with 14 bases in between. The germline V gene encodes CDR1 MNHEY and CDR2 SMNVEV (reference sequence). CDR3 protein: CASRPSLTTYEQYF. CDR3 nucleotides: TGTGCCAGCAGGCCGTCGTTAACTACCTACGAGCAGTACTTC.

This clone was recorded only once. V usage is TRBV5-6 and J usage is TRBJ2-7; D possibly uses TRBD1 or TRBD2 (5 bases each). The CDR3 runs to 14 residues. The germline V and J ends were trimmed by 3 bases and 2 bases, with 12 bases remaining between them. Germline assignment: CDR1 SGHDT and CDR2 YYEEEE. The CDR3 DNA is TGTGCCAGCAGCTGGCAGGGACCTCCCTACGAGCAGTACTTC. Its translation is CASSWQGPPYEQYF.

Remarks on this clone: A read error may produce the germline difference seen at one junction end. The chain carries TRBV4-1 and TRBJ1-2; 7 bases match TRBD1. The CDR3 is made up of 14 amino acids. Germline values: CDR1 MGHRA, CDR2 YSYEKL. CDR3 residues: CASSQATGTALRLF. The CDR3 DNA is TGCGCCAGCAGCCAGGCGACCGGGACAGCTTTACGACTATTC.

The chain employs TRBV2 and TRBJ1-1; tentatively, D is TRBD1 (5 bases). This CDR3 comprises 14 residues. Germline values: CDR1 SNHLY, CDR2 FYNNEI. Deletions cut 6 bases from V and 3 bases from J, with 14 bases between. Here the CDR3 reads CASRPNTGDTEAFF. The CDR3 nucleotides read TGTGCCAGCAGACCAAATACGGGGGACACTGAAGCTTTCTTT.